The clone carrying this TCR beta chain was counted ten times or more. This specimen belongs to a study of early T cells in non-severe SARS-CoV-2 infection. Trimming removed 0 bases at V and 8 bases at J, with 11 bases between. The CDR3 runs to 13 residues. From germline, CDR1 is DFQATT and CDR2 SNEGSKA (reference sequence). The protocol attached unique molecular identifiers to individual cDNA molecules. TCRdb processed the 5' RACE reads anew with MiXCR; each CDR3 protein has one entry. The sample has fewer than 85,000 distinct CDR3 sequences; roughly 13% are singletons. The chain carries TRBV20-1 and TRBJ2-1, with D perhaps assigned TRBD1 or TRBD2 (6 bases each). The source material was whole blood. This TCR was sampled from an adult who was a healthcare worker with PCR-confirmed SARS-CoV-2 infection or an uninfected control (not recorded which). CDR3 amino acids: CSARDPGGDEQFF. The CDR3 DNA sequence: TGCAGTGCTAGAGATCCCGGGGGCGATGAGCAGTTCTTC.